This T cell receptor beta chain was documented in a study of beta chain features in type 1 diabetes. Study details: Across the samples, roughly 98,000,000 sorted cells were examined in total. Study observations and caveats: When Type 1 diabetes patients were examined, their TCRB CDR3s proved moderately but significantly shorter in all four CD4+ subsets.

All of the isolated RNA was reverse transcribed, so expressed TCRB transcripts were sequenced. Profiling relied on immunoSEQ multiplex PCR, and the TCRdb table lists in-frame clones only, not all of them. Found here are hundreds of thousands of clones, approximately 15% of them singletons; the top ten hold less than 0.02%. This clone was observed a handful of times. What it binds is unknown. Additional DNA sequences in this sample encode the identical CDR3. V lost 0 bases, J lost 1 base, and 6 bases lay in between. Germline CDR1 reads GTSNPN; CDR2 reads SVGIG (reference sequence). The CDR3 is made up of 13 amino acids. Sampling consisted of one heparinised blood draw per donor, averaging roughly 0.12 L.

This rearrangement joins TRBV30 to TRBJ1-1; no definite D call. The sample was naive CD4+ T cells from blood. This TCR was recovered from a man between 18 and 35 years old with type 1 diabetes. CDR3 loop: CAWSVDRNTEAFF. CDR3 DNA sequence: TGTGCCTGGAGTGTTGATAGGAACACTGAAGCTTTCTTT.